The entry below describes one TCR beta chain. There is no known antigen for this receptor. No much larger clonotype is one base removed from it; base qualities were not supplied. At the junction V is shortened by 8 bases and J by 4 bases; bases outside the gene matches: 8. From its cysteine to its phenylalanine, the CDR3 spans 14 amino acids. Solely the CDR3 DNA is kept, with 42 bases framed from the first base. The germline V gene gives CDR1 as MDHEN and CDR2 as SYDVKM. This entry comes from a study of blood T cell repertoires in COVID-19 (dated by TCRdb to the early 2020s). Background for the entire study: Samples covering the acute and convalescent phases of COVID-19 were provided by collaborators in the United States, Italy and Spain. The samples were drawn from two sources: the first 160 participants of the ongoing ImmuneRACE study, and fewer than 1,500 subjects contributed by 6 global collaborators. A freely available public database, intended as a resource for researchers studying the immune response to SARS-CoV-2, is where the repertoires were released. Nearly every sample came with metadata listing a de-identified subject ID, COVID-19 status, age in years and sex. The material from the prospective study consisted of cDNA or gDNA derived from T cells, B-cell-depleted T cells, or PBMCs. Where HLA class I and class II types were available, the types were taken from metadata supplied by the sample provider, not from assay-based typing. Deeply sampled blood TCRbeta repertoires from subjects exposed to, actively infected with, or recovered from COVID-19 were included in the dataset.

One collaborating source in Seattle enrolled patients during active infection and followed them longitudinally through the course of disease. Whole blood was collected in K2EDTA tubes by collaborating institutions according to the institutions' own protocols. For TCRbeta analysis, collaborators shipped samples as frozen whole blood, isolated PBMCs, or DNA extracted from either of those sample types. General conclusions and limits of the study: The quantity of clinical and demographic metadata differed by source and by participant and was supplied without curation.

The immunoSEQ Assay, a bias-controlled multiplex PCR, was used to amplify TCRbeta CDR3 regions from genomic DNA. The paper's data handling went like this. The number of nucleated cells in each sample was estimated from the amplification of reference gene primers within the assay. To quantify the absolute abundance of each unique TCRbeta CDR3 rearrangement, sequence reads were collapsed and filtered. For each sample, productive Simpson clonality was calculated as the square root of Simpson's diversity index over productive rearrangements. TCRdb re-hosts the immuneACCESS table, in-frame sequences only. Its copies lack some clones; in the studies checked, an unresolved V gene accounts for under half of them, and the cause for the rest is not known. V and J calls and clone size are as listed in that table; D and trimming were resolved from the DNA. The sample includes roughly 300,000 clones, with approximately 89% observed a single time. About 2% of the sample goes to the ten largest clones.

The receptor was derived from a woman in her twenties or thirties with COVID-19, enrolled during active disease. The chain links TRBV28 with TRBJ1-5; 7 central nucleotides agree with TRBD1. Input material: peripheral blood. The encoded CDR3 is CASAGTETNQPQHF. The sequence in DNA is TGTGCCAGCGCCGGGACAGAGACTAATCAGCCCCAGCATTTT.